This T cell receptor beta chain was recovered during a study of cytomegalovirus exposure and HLA in healthy donors. V lost 0 bases to trimming and J lost 5 bases; unmatched junction nucleotides: 7. CDR1 and CDR2 from the germline V gene are SGHRS and YFSETQ. The CDR3 contains 15 residues. General study results and limits: Of the V segments, some could not be distinguished, including TRBV6-2 and TRBV6-3, and were excluded. A few CMV-associated chains were confirmed in vitro to be specific for CMV antigens.

A word on this clone: Its antigen remains unidentified.

The PCR made use of 60 Vbeta and 13 Jbeta primers. Data came from immunoSEQ multiplex PCR; TCRdb stores just in-frame clones and leaves some out. There are 75,000 to 95,000 clones in the sample; around three quarters occur only once, and around 4.3% lies in the top ten. The receptor comes from a woman in her thirties or forties in good health and CMV-seropositive. The sequenced material came from PBMCs. The J gene is TRBJ2-7, the V gene TRBV5-1, with TRBD2 matching over 8 bases. The CDR3 reads CASSLVAGSGHEQYF. DNA of the CDR3: TGCGCCAGCAGCTTGGTAGCGGGATCAGGCCACGAGCAGTACTTC. The full variable domain, with the rest looked up from reference TRBV5-1 and TRBJ2-7, is KAGVTQTPRYLIKTRGQQVTLSCSPISGHRSVSWYQQTPGQGLQFLFEYFSETQRNKGNFPGRFSGRQFSNSRSEMNVSTLELGDSALYLCASSLVAGSGHEQYFGPGTRLTVT.